Below are 28 T cell receptor beta chains sequenced from a single sample in a study of CDR3 diversity in severe acne. TCRdb analysed the PCR reads with MiXCR anew, one entry per CDR3 protein. The sample contains approximately 90,000 distinct CDR3 sequences, over 45% of which appear only once. Sequencing was done on a sample of blood. Receptor source: a male donor in good health, serving as a control.

This clonotype was detected once. The chain carries TRBV7-9 and TRBJ1-2, with 9 bases that match TRBD1. J gave up 7 bases and V 4 bases, and 10 bases lay outside the gene matches. Germline V lookup: CDR1 SEHNR, CDR2 FQNEAQ (reference sequence). The CDR3 is made up of 15 amino acids. This chain's CDR3 is CASSSSSGTGFGYTF. Here the CDR3 DNA reads TGTGCCAGCAGCTCCTCATCCGGGACAGGGTTTGGCTACACCTTC.

Turning to this clonotype: Since a much larger clone is just one base distant, this may be a read error. The rearrangement uses TRBV6-1 and TRBJ1-3, with a tentative D call TRBD1 (6 bases). Per germline, CDR1 MNHNS and CDR2 SASEGT. The CDR3 covers 14 residues. The CDR3 sequence: CASTTYRAGNTVYF. DNA for the CDR3: TGTGCCAGCACCACGTACAGGGCCGGAAACACCGTATATTTT.

This chain joins TRBV7-6 and TRBJ1-1; 7 positions match TRBD1. Germline CDR1 and CDR2: SGHVS and FNYEAQ. Trimming at V came to 7 bases and at J to 0 bases, leaving 8 bases not matched to a gene. The CDR3 has 15 residues. The CDR3: CASITLTGVNTEAFF. CDR3 nucleotide sequence: TGTGCCAGCATTACTTTAACAGGGGTGAACACTGAAGCTTTCTTT.

This clonotype showed up just a few times. The chain carries TRBV2 and TRBJ2-3; D possibly corresponds to TRBD1 (5 bases). Germline-derived CDR1 and CDR2 are SNHLY and FYNNEI. The CDR3 contains 17 residues. V was shortened by 6 bases and J by 0 bases, with 19 bases between the two germline ends. The CDR3 here is CASRSRAAVTSTDTQYF. For the CDR3, the DNA is TGTGCCAGCAGATCCAGGGCGGCGGTGACTAGCACAGATACGCAGTATTTT. Full variable domain (outside the CDR3, taken from reference TRBV2 and TRBJ2-3): EPEVTQTPSHQVTQMGQEVILRCVPISNHLYFYWYRQILGQKVEFLVSFYNNEISEKSEIFDDQFSVERPDGSNFTLKIRSTKLEDSAMYFCASRSRAAVTSTDTQYFGPGTRLTVL.

This chain uses TRBV11-2 with TRBJ2-7; D may be TRBD2 (5 bases). The ends were cut back, 1 base at V and 3 bases at J, with 10 bases in the middle. Germline V gives CDR1 SGHAT, CDR2 FQNNGV. There are 14 residues in the CDR3. For the CDR3, the DNA is TGTGCCAGCAGCTTAGTGGGAGCCTTCTACGAGCAGTACTTC. It codes for CASSLVGAFYEQYF.

This clonotype qualifies as medium-sized (0.01 to 0.1%). This chain links TRBV7-9 with TRBJ2-7; 11 nucleotides match TRBD1. The V gene end was trimmed by 5 bases and the J gene end by 7 bases; junction bases not matched to a gene: 7. This CDR3 is built from 14 residues. Per germline, CDR1 SEHNR and CDR2 FQNEAQ (reference sequence). CDR3 in amino acids: CASSLGQGAKEQYF. Here the CDR3 DNA reads TGTGCCAGCAGCCTCGGACAGGGGGCAAAAGAGCAGTACTTC.

This clonotype appeared many times. As DNA, the CDR3 is TGCGCCAGCAGCCCGACCCAGAGTCCCACCGGATACAATGAGCAGTTCTTC. It translates to CASSPTQSPTGYNEQFF. The J gene is TRBJ2-1, the V gene TRBV4-1; D not certain. Germline V gene sequence: CDR1 MGHRA, CDR2 YSYEKL. V was trimmed by 4 bases and J by 4 bases, leaving 20 bases between them. The CDR3 covers 17 residues.

The chain recombines TRBV20-1 with TRBJ1-1, with no clear D. V was clipped by 1 base and J by 2 bases, with 11 bases between them. CDR1 DFQATT and CDR2 SNEGSKA come from the germline V gene (reference sequence). The CDR3 is 14 residues long. The CDR3 spells CSARVPFRNTEAFF. In DNA form, the CDR3 reads TGCAGTGCTAGAGTGCCGTTCCGAAACACTGAAGCTTTCTTT.

V and J are TRBV4-1 and TRBJ2-7, with D unclear. V dropped 1 base and J dropped 0 bases, with 10 bases sitting between them. The CDR3 has 15 residues. The germline CDR1 and CDR2 sequences are MGHRA and YSYEKL. DNA for the CDR3: TGCGCCAGCAGCCAAGTCCAGGCACACTCCTACGAGCAGTACTTC. This gives the protein CASSQVQAHSYEQYF.

On this clonotype itself: This may be a read error: a much more frequent sequence differs by one nucleotide. The rearrangement joins TRBV14 to TRBJ1-4; D gene uncertain. The CDR3 contains 14 residues. Germline V lookup: CDR1 SGHDN, CDR2 FVKESK. The CDR3 loop is CASSPSLRDEKLVF. In DNA, the CDR3 is TGTGCCAGCAGCCCGTCTCTGCGGGATGAAAAACTGGTTTTT. The variable domain in full, completed from reference TRBV14 and TRBJ1-4, reads EAGVTQFPSHSVIEKGQTVTLRCDPISGHDNLYWYRRVMGKEIKFLLHFVKESKQDESGMPNNRFLAERTGGTYSTLKVQPAELEDSGVYFCASSPSLRDEKLVFGSGTQLSVL.

About this clonotype itself: It is unclear where the CDR3 begins or ends on the DNA, so no DNA is shown, and the CDR3 is as TCRdb lists it. This sequence joins TRBV7-2 and TRBJ2-2; the table's D call of TRBD2 was not tested on the DNA. Including both end residues, the CDR3 is 20 amino acids long. Germline V lookup: CDR1 SGHTA, CDR2 FQGNSA. The chain's CDR3 is CASSLVRDFNYEQYFGELFF.

The DNA of the CDR3 is TGTGCCAGCAGTTTAGGTGGGGGCAATCAGCCCCAGCATTTT. It translates to CASSLGGGNQPQHF. The rearrangement links TRBV25-1 to TRBJ1-5; no firm D call. The length of the CDR3 is 14 residues. Per germline, CDR1 MGHDK and CDR2 SYGVNS. Trimming removed 5 bases at V and 2 bases at J, with 10 bases between.

This clonotype came up many times. V and J are TRBV7-9 and TRBJ2-1; D may be TRBD2 (6 bases). The V end was cut by 6 bases, the J end by 15 bases, with 18 bases between. Germline CDR1 and CDR2: SEHNR and FQNEAQ (reference sequence). CDR3 length equals 12 residues. CDR3 sequence reads: CASSSPIRDWFF. CDR3 nucleotides: TGTGCCAGCAGTTCCCCTATCCGGGACTGGTTCTTC.

The chain carries TRBV29-1 and TRBJ1-1; D gene uncertain. CDR3 length equals 12 residues. CDR1 and CDR2 (germline): SQVTM, ANQGSEA. Trimming cost V 3 bases and J 0 bases, with 5 bases left between them. The CDR3 DNA reads as TGCAGCGTTGATGGCGTGAACACTGAAGCTTTCTTT. Translated, it gives CSVDGVNTEAFF. The complete variable domain, with remaining parts taken from reference TRBV29-1 and TRBJ1-1, reads SAVISQKPSRDICQRGTSLTIQCQVDSQVTMMFWYRQQPGQSLTLIATANQGSEATYESGFVIDKFPISRPNLTFSTLTVSNMSPEDSSIYLCSVDGVNTEAFFGQGTRLTVV.

The chain recombines TRBV2 with TRBJ2-3, with unresolved D. V was shortened by 0 bases and J by 1 base, with 8 bases between the two germline ends. The CDR3 runs 15 residues. Germline V gene sequence: CDR1 SNHLY, CDR2 FYNNEI. CDR3 in DNA: TGTGCCAGCAGTGAAGCGCGAGTGGGCACAGATACGCAGTATTTT. It encodes CASSEARVGTDTQYF.

The rearrangement joins TRBV7-2 to TRBJ2-3; D call uncertain. This CDR3 contains 14 residues. The germline V and J ends were trimmed by 5 bases and 12 bases, with 21 bases remaining between them. Germline CDR1 is SGHTA and CDR2 is FQGNSA. The CDR3 loop reads CASSQTTGGYGQYF. CDR3 DNA: TGTGCCAGCAGCCAAACGACTGGTGGCTACGGTCAGTATTTT.

The gene calls are TRBV7-3 and TRBJ2-2; the match to TRBD2 covers 16 bases. Looked up from germline, CDR1 is SGHTA and CDR2 is FQGTGA. Trimming cost V 4 bases and J 6 bases; bases outside gene matches: 11. The CDR3 loop spans 19 amino acids. CDR3 DNA: TGTGCCAGCAGCTCCACCGACTATGGGACTAGCGGGAGGGCCGGGGAGCTGTTTTTT. It is translated as CASSSTDYGTSGRAGELFF.

Remarks on this clonotype: It is unclear where the CDR3 begins or ends on the DNA, so no DNA is shown, and the CDR3 is as TCRdb lists it. The chain uses TRBV2 and TRBJ1-2. The germline CDR1 and CDR2 sequences are SNHLY and FYNNEI. From its first to its last residue, the CDR3 has 21 amino acids. The CDR3 protein is CASSDPGASNQPQHFGDGYTF.

In this sample, this clonotype turned up a few times. This rearrangement joins TRBV25-1 to TRBJ1-5; no clear D. The CDR3 runs to 12 residues. With 5 bases removed from V and 9 bases from J, the gap between germline ends came to 11 bases. Per germline, CDR1 MGHDK and CDR2 SYGVNS. The chain's CDR3 is CASSPGTRPQHF. The CDR3 DNA follows: TGTGCCAGCAGTCCAGGCACAAGGCCCCAGCATTTT.

For this clonotype: A much bigger clone sits one base away, suggesting this may be a read error. The V and J genes are TRBV7-9 and TRBJ2-2; possible D gene TRBD2, 6 bases. There are 15 residues in the CDR3. Germline loops: CDR1 SEHNR, CDR2 FQNEAQ (reference sequence). The CDR3 DNA reads as TGTGCCAGCAGCCAGGACGCGGGGCGTACCGGGGGGCTGTTTTTT. Protein sequence: CASSQDAGRTGGLFF.

Ten or more counts support this clonotype. This sequence joins TRBV7-9 and TRBJ2-5; TRBD2 agrees at 8 bases. In germline, CDR1 is SEHNR, CDR2 FQNEAQ (reference sequence). The CDR3 runs to 14 residues. Unmatched junction bases numbered 5, after V lost 3 bases and J lost 5 bases. CDR3 loop: CASSFTSGGETQYF. CDR3 in DNA: TGTGCCAGCAGCTTTACTAGCGGCGGGGAGACCCAGTACTTC.

Many counts were recorded for this clonotype. The chain combines TRBV14 with TRBJ1-1, with D possibly being TRBD1 (5 bases). The CDR3 extends over 17 amino acids. Deletions cut 0 bases from V and 4 bases from J, with 18 bases between. CDR1 and CDR2 (germline): SGHDN, FVKESK. CDR3 amino acids: CASSQETVGRVATEAFF. DNA for the CDR3: TGTGCCAGCAGCCAAGAGACAGTTGGAAGAGTCGCCACTGAAGCTTTCTTT.

This clonotype is judged medium-sized. This chain links TRBV19 with TRBJ1-2, with TRBD1 matching over 9 bases. The CDR3 contains 15 residues. J was trimmed by 4 bases and V by 4 bases; bases with no gene match: 7. The V gene's germline CDR1 is LNHDA and CDR2 SQIVND (reference sequence). In DNA, the CDR3 is TGTGCCAGTAGTAAAACAGGGGGCATCTCCTATGGCTACACCTTC. This codes for CASSKTGGISYGYTF.

This clonotype showed up just a few times. J is TRBJ1-1 and V is TRBV7-9; 8 bases map to TRBD1. Germline assignment: CDR1 SEHNR and CDR2 FQNEAQ (reference sequence). With V trimmed by 2 bases and J by 4 bases, 3 bases remained unmatched. This CDR3 contains 14 residues. CDR3 sequence reads: CASSLRQGITEAFF. DNA of the CDR3: TGTGCCAGCAGCTTAAGACAGGGGATCACTGAAGCTTTCTTT.

This clonotype is deemed medium-sized. The chain joins TRBV20-1 to TRBJ2-7; D remains unclear. The CDR3 is 10 residues long. V was shortened by 2 bases and J by 10 bases, with 9 bases between the two germline ends. Germline V gene data show CDR1 as DFQATT and CDR2 as SNEGSKA (reference sequence). The CDR3 protein is CSARMEHQYF. The DNA for the CDR3 is TGCAGTGCTAGAATGGAGCATCAGTACTTC.

A remark on this clonotype: The CDR3 does not close with the conserved phenylalanine or tryptophan, likely indicating a read error. V is TRBV25-1 and J is TRBJ2-1, with 12 bases fitting TRBD2. V shed 2 bases, J shed 8 bases, and the junction held 4 bases outside the gene matches. The length of the CDR3 is 15 residues. Germline V gene sequence: CDR1 MGHDK, CDR2 SYGVNS. CDR3 in amino acids: CASSEGASGRDEQFL. The CDR3 DNA sequence: TGTGCCAGCAGTGAAGGAGCTAGCGGGAGGGATGAGCAGTTCCTC.

Worth noting for this clonotype: It is unclear where the CDR3 begins or ends on the DNA, so no DNA is shown, and the CDR3 is as TCRdb lists it. The J gene is TRBJ1-3, the V gene TRBV5-1; the table calls TRBD1, which could not be checked here. The CDR3 totals 24 residues, both ends included. CDR1 SGHRS and CDR2 YFSETQ come from the germline V gene. CDR3 sequence reads: CASSWIDGRNEQFFGPGTRLTVYF.

Comments on this clonotype: Sequence at one end of the junction differs from germline and may be a read error. The CDR3 sequence is CASSEVATPGTQYF. The CDR3 DNA reads as TGTGCCAGCAGTGAGGTGGCGACGCCCGGGACCCAGTACTTC. The chain has TRBV10-2 and TRBJ2-5; no firm D call. Germline CDR1 WSHSY, CDR2 SAAADI. CDR3 length: 14 residues.